A selection of T cell receptor beta chains follows, all from one sample in a study of Ad26.COV2.S vaccination and SARS-CoV-2 variants. Only in-frame clones appear in the TCRdb table, and some are missing; sequencing was by immunoSEQ multiplex PCR. The top ten clones hold around 11% of a sample with about 220,000 clones, approximately 90% of them seen once. The source material was peripheral blood, sampled in a trial of Ad26.COV2.S vaccine versus placebo. All receptors come from a person between 18 and 60 years old who received the Ad26.COV2.S COVID-19 vaccine or a placebo. Each CDR3 is given with its conserved first and last residue. D genes are given only for firm matches.

D gene	V gene	J gene	CDR3 DNA	CDR3 protein
TRBD1	TRBV27	TRBJ1-5	TGTGCCAGCAGATCTATAACAGGGGGGAGTCAGCCCCAGCATTTT	CASRSITGGSQPQHF
TRBD1	TRBV28	TRBJ1-2	TGTGCCAGCAGTAGCCCCGGACAGGGGAACTATGGCTACACCTTC	CASSSPGQGNYGYTF
NA	TRBV28	TRBJ2-7	TGTGCCAGCAGTCCGGTAAAAGCGGGCGCCTACGAGCAGTACTTC	CASSPVKAGAYEQYF
TRBD1	TRBV7-3	TRBJ2-7	TGTGCCAGCAGCTTAGGGACAGGGCAGGAGCAGTACTTC	CASSLGTGQEQYF
NA	TRBV11-3	TRBJ2-3	TGTGCCAGCAGCCTCTCCGGGGATACGCAGTATTTT	CASSLSGDTQYF
NA	TRBV28	TRBJ1-1	TGTGCCAGCAGTTTACCTGAAATGAGGACATTAATGAACACTGAAGCTTTCTTT	CASSLPEMRTLMNTEAFF
NA	TRBV5-6	TRBJ2-2	TGTGCCAGCGGTAGGGGACTTTCGAACACCGGGGAGCTGTTTTTT	CASGRGLSNTGELFF
NA	TRBV11-2	TRBJ1-2	TGTGCCAGCAGCTTAGGACATGCAGGGGATGGCTACACCTTC	CASSLGHAGDGYTF
TRBD1	TRBV3-1/TRBV3-2	TRBJ1-1	TGTGCCAGCAGCCTCAAGGCGGACAGGGGGCGTTCGGGGTACACTGAAGCTTTCTTT	CASSLKADRGRSGYTEAFF
TRBD1	TRBV7-9	TRBJ1-2	TGTGCCAGCAGCTTAAGCGGACAGGGGGCGAGGGGAGACTATGGCTACACCTTC	CASSLSGQGARGDYGYTF
NA	TRBV5-1	TRBJ2-1	TGCGCCAGCAGCTTGGAGATGCACAGGGAGGGTGAGCAGTTCTTC	CASSLEMHREGEQFF